This T cell receptor (beta chain) is drawn from a study of early T cells in non-severe SARS-CoV-2 infection. Unique molecular identifiers were added to individual cDNA molecules. One entry per CDR3 protein results from TCRdb running MiXCR on the 5' RACE reads. The sample holds about 83,000 distinct CDR3 sequences, 10% seen once. The receptor was derived from an adult who was a healthcare worker with PCR-confirmed SARS-CoV-2 infection or an uninfected control (not recorded which). The sequences come from whole blood, collected at baseline.

The CDR3 DNA reads as TGCGCCAGCAGCCCGACAGGGAACCAAGAGACCCAGTACTTC. This encodes CASSPTGNQETQYF. The chain links TRBV5-1 to TRBJ2-5, with 7 bases aligning to TRBD1. CDR1 SGHRS and CDR2 YFSETQ come from the germline V gene. With V trimmed by 4 bases and J by 0 bases, 3 bases remained unmatched. This CDR3 is built from 14 residues. The entire variable domain, with the rest obtained from reference TRBV5-1 and TRBJ2-5, is as follows: KAGVTQTPRYLIKTRGQQVTLSCSPISGHRSVSWYQQTPGQGLQFLFEYFSETQRNKGNFPGRFSGRQFSNSRSEMNVSTLELGDSALYLCASSPTGNQETQYFGPGTRLLVL.